This T cell receptor (beta chain) is from a study of T cell changes during pregnancy in multiple sclerosis. Trimming left V 1 base short and J 7 bases short, with 17 bases between. The CDR3 spans 16 residues. CDR1 is LGHNA and CDR2 is YSLEER in the germline V gene. Profiling relied on immunoSEQ multiplex PCR, and the TCRdb table lists in-frame clones only, not all of them. The repertoire has tens of thousands of clones, 75% to 95% of them found once; the top ten carry 0.29%. This chain joins TRBV4-3 and TRBJ1-5; D unclear. Sequencing was performed on CD4+ T cells from peripheral blood mononuclear cells, taken in the third trimester of pregnancy. The clonotype comes from a female donor in good health, enrolled as a control in a pregnancy study. The CDR3 protein is CASSQGYLPREQPQHF. For the CDR3, the DNA is TGCGCCAGCAGCCAAGGTTATTTACCGAGGGAACAGCCCCAGCATTTT.